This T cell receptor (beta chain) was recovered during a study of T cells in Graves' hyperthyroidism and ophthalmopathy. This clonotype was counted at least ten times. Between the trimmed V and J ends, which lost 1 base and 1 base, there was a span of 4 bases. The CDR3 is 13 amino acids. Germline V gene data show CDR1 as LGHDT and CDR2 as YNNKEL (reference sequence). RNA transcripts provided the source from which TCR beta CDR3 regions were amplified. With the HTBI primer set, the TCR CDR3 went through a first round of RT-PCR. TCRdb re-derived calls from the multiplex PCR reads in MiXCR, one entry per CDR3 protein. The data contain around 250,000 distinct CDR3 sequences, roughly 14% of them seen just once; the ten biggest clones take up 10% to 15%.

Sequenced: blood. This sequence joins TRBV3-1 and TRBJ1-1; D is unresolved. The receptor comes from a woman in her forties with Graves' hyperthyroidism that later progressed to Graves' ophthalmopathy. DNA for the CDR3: TGTGCCAGCAGCCAAGCACAGAACACTGAAGCTTTCTTT. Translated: CASSQAQNTEAFF.